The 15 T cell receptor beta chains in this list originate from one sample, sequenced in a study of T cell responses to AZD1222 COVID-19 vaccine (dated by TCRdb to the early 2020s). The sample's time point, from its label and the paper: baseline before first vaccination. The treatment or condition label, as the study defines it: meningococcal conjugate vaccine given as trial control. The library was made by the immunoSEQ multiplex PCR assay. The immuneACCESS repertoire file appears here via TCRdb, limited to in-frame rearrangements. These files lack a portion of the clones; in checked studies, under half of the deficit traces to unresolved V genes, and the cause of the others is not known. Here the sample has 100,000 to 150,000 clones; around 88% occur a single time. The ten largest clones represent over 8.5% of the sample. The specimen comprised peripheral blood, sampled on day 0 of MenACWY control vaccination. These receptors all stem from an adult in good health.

The CDR3 DNA sequence: TGTGCCAGCAGTATTGACACCTATGGCTACACCTTC. Translating gives CASSIDTYGYTF. The rearrangement uses TRBV12-3 or TRBV12-4 and TRBJ1-2, with D unresolved. Trimming pared 5 bases from V and 4 bases from J, leaving 8 bases between. The CDR3 covers 12 residues.

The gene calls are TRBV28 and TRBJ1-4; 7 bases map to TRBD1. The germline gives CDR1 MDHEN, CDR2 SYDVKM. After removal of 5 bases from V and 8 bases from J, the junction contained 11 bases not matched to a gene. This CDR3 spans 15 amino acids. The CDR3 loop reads CASSPPQGMEEKLFF. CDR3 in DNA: TGTGCCAGCAGTCCACCACAGGGGATGGAAGAAAAACTGTTTTTT.

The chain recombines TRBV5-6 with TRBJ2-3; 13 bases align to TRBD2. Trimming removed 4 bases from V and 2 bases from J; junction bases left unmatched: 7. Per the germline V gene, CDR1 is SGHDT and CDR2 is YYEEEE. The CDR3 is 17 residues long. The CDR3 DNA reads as TGTGCCAGCAGCGGGAGGACTAGCGGGAGTATCACAGATACGCAGTATTTT. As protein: CASSGRTSGSITDTQYF.

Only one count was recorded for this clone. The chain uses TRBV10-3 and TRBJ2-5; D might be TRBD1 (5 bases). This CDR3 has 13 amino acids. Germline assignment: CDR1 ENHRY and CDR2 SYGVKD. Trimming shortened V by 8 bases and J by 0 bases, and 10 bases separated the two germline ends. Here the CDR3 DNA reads TGTGCCATCGCCGACAGCAACCAAGAGACCCAGTACTTC. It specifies CAIADSNQETQYF.

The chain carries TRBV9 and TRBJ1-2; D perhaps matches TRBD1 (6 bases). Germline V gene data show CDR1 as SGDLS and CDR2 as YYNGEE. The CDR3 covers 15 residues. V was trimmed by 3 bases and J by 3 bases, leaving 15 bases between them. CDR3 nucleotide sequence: TGTGCCAGCAGCGCGGGACACCCATCCGACTATGGCTACACCTTC. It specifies CASSAGHPSDYGYTF.

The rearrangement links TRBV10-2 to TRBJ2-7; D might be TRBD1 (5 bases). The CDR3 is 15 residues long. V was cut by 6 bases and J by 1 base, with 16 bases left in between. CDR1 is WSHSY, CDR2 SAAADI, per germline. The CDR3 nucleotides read TGCGCCAGCAGAACTATGACAGTACCATCCTACGAGCAGTACTTC. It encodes CASRTMTVPSYEQYF.

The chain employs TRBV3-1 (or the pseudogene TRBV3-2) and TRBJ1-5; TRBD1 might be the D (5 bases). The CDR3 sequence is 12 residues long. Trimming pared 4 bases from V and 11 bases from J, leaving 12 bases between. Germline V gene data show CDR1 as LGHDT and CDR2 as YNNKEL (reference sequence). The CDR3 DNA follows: TGTGCCAGCAGCCTCGGGGCTTTGGCCCAGCATTTT. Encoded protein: CASSLGALAQHF.

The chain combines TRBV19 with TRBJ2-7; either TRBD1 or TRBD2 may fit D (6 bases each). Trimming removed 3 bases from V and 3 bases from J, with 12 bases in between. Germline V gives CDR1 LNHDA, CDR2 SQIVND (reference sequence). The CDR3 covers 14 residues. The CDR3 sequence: CASSIGGPFYEQYF. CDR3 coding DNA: TGTGCCAGTAGTATTGGGGGGCCCTTCTACGAGCAGTACTTC.

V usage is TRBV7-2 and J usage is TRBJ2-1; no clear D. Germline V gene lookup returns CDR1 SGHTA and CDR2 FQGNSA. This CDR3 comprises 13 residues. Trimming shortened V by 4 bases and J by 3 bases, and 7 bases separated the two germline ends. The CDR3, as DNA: TGTGCCAGCAGCTCAGCTCTCTACAATGAGCAGTTCTTC. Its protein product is CASSSALYNEQFF.

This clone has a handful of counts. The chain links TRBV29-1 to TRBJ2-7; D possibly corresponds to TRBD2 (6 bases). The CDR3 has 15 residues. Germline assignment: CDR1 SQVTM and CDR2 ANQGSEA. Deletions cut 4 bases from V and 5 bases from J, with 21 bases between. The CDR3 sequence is CSVVGLPGPGDEQYF. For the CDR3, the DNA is TGCAGCGTTGTCGGCCTCCCCGGGCCGGGAGACGAGCAGTACTTC.

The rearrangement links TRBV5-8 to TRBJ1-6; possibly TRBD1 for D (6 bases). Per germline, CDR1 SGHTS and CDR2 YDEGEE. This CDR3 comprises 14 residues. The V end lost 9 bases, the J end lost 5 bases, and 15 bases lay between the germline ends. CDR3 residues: CATATGTNNSPLHF. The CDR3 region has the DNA TGTGCCACCGCGACCGGGACAAATAATTCACCCCTCCACTTT. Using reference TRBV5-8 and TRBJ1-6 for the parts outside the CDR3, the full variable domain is EAGVTQSPTHLIKTRGQQATLRCSPISGHTSVYWYQQALGLGLQFLLWYDEGEERNRGNFPPRFSGRQFPNYSSELNVNALELEDSALYLCATATGTNNSPLHFGNGTRLTVT.

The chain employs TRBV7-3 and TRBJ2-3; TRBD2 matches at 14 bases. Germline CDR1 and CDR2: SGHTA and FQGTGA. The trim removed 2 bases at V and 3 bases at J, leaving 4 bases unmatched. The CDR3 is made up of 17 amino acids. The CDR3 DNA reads TGTGCCAGCAGCTTAGGGACTAGCGGGAGTGGGACAGATACGCAGTATTTT. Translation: CASSLGTSGSGTDTQYF.

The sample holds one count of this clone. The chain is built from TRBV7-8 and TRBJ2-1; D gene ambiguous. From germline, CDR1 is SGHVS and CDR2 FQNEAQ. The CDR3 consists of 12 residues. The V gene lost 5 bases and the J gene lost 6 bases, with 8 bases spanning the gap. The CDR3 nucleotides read TGTGCCAGCAGCCAAAACCTCAATGAGCAGTTCTTC. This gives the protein CASSQNLNEQFF. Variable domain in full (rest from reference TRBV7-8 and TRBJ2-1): GAGVSQSPRYKVAKRGQDVALRCDPISGHVSLFWYQQALGQGPEFLTYFQNEAQLDKSGLPSDRFFAERPEGSVSTLKIQRTQQEDSAVYLCASSQNLNEQFFGPGTRLTVL.

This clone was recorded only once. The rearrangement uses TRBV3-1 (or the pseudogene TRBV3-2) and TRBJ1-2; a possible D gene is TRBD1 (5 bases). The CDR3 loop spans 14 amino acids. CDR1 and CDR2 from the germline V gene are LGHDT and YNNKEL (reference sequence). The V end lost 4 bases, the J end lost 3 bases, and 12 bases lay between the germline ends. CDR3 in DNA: TGTGCCAGCAGCCTTACAGGTTCTGACTATGGCTACACCTTC. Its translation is CASSLTGSDYGYTF.

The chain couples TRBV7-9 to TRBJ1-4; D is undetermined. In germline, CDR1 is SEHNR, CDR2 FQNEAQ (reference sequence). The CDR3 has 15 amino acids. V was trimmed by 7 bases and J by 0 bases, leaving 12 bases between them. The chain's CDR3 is CASTLTDATNEKLFF. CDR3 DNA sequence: TGTGCCAGCACCCTCACAGATGCAACTAATGAAAAACTGTTTTTT.